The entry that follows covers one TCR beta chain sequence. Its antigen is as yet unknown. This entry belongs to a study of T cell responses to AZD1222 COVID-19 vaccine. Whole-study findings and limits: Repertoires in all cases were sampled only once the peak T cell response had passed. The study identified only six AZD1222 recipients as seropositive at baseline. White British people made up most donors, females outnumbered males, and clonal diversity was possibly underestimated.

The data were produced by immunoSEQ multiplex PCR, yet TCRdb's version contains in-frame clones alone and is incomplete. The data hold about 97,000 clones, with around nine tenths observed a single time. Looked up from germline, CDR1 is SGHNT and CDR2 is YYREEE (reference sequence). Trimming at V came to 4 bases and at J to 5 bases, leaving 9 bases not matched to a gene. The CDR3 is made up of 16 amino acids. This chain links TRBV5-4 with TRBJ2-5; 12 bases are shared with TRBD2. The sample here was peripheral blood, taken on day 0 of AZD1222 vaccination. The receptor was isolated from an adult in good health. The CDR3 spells CASSHGLAGPGETQYF. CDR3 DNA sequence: TGTGCCAGCAGCCACGGACTAGCGGGGCCGGGGGAGACCCAGTACTTC.